These T cell receptor beta chains were read from a single sample in a study of regulatory T cells in long-lasting Graves disease. TCRdb analysed the multiplex PCR reads with MiXCR anew, one entry per CDR3 protein. The repertoire holds about half a million distinct CDR3 sequences, with about 12% as singletons. The sample was also linked to a second study, of T cells in Graves' hyperthyroidism and ophthalmopathy.

Sequenced here: peripheral blood mononuclear cells (PBMCs), sampled at new diagnosis, from a patient treated with antithyroid drugs. The receptors derive from a woman aged 30 to 39 with Graves disease. Both conserved end residues are part of each CDR3. The D gene is left open where the match is weak. Size is stated for part of the rows, as once, few or many counts, or as a class when the clone is expanded.

j_call v_call clone_size d_call cdr3_nt cdr3_aa
TRBJ2-7 TRBV6-4 NA TRBD2 TGTGCCAGCAACATGGGACTAGCAACTGAGCAGTACTTC CASNMGLATEQYF
TRBJ2-1 TRBV20-1 NA NA TGCAGTGCTCCCAGGTTCTCTAGGAACAATGAGCAGTTCTTC CSAPRFSRNNEQFF
TRBJ2-1 TRBV3-1 few TRBD2 TGTGCCAGCAGTTTGGGGGAGGGAGATGAGCAGTTCTTC CASSLGEGDEQFF
TRBJ2-3 TRBV20-1 NA NA TGCAGTGCCACTACTAGCCTAGATACGCAGTATTTT CSATTSLDTQYF
TRBJ2-5 TRBV25-1 many TRBD2 TGTGCCAGCAGTAGGGGACTAGCGGGGGTGGAGACCCAGTACTTC CASSRGLAGVETQYF
TRBJ1-2 TRBV24-1 NA NA TGTGCCACCAGTGATTTCGAGGGTTGGGGCTATGGCTACACCTTC CATSDFEGWGYGYTF
TRBJ2-1 TRBV3-1 medium-sized TRBD2 TGTGCCAGCAGCACCCTGGGGGAGGGAGATGAGCAGTTCTTC CASSTLGEGDEQFF
TRBJ2-7 TRBV7-2 many TRBD2 TGTGCCAGCAGCGTAGTAGCGGGAGCAAACGAGCAGTACTTC CASSVVAGANEQYF
TRBJ2-1 TRBV28 many TRBD1 TGTGCCAGCAGCTTAGCGTTGAGGCGGGGGACAGGGGGCGAAGCGGTCTACAATGAGCAGTTCTTC CASSLALRRGTGGEAVYNEQFF
TRBJ2-1 TRBV6-5 many TRBD2 TGTGCCAGCAGTTACTCCGGCGGGAGAGCGAATGAGCAGTTCTTC CASSYSGGRANEQFF
TRBJ2-3 TRBV2 many NA TGTGCCAGCAGTTCACGACTAGTTGCAGATACGCAGTATTTT CASSSRLVADTQYF
TRBJ2-5 TRBV4-3 few NA TGCGCCAGCAGCCAGAGGTGGGGCAACCAAGAGACCCAGTACTTC CASSQRWGNQETQYF
TRBJ2-1 TRBV4-2 NA TRBD2 TGTGCCAGCAGCCAAGATTTGACTAGCGGATACAATGAGCAGTTCTTC CASSQDLTSGYNEQFF
TRBJ2-5 TRBV7-9 NA NA TGTGCCAGCAGCTTGGGGAAACGGGAGGAGACCCAGTACTTC CASSLGKREETQYF
TRBJ2-3 TRBV4-2 few TRBD2 TGTGCCAGCAGCCAAGGGACTAGCGGGAGGGGTGGGAACACAGATACGCAGTATTTT CASSQGTSGRGGNTDTQYF
TRBJ2-7 TRBV18 many NA TGTGCCAGCTCGCCGGGGACTTCTTACGAGCAGTACTTC CASSPGTSYEQYF
TRBJ2-5 TRBV24-1 few NA TGTGCCACCAGGGACCCCTTAATTCAAGAGACCCAGTACTTC CATRDPLIQETQYF
TRBJ1-2 TRBV4-3 NA NA TGCGCCAGCAGCCAAGGGACAACAACCTTCTATGGCTACACCTTC CASSQGTTTFYGYTF
TRBJ2-1 TRBV6-1 many NA TGTGCCAGCCGGGACTCTTACAATGAGCAGTTCTTC CASRDSYNEQFF
TRBJ1-3 TRBV4-3 many NA TGCGCCAGCAGCCAGAGATACTTCTCTGGAAACACCATATATTTT CASSQRYFSGNTIYF
TRBJ2-1 TRBV2 many NA TGTGCCAGCAGTGCACGGGGCAGATACAATGAGCAGTTCTTC CASSARGRYNEQFF
TRBJ2-5 TRBV2 many TRBD2 TGTGCCAGCAGAGAAGCGGGAGTGGAGACCCAGTACTTC CASREAGVETQYF
TRBJ1-5 TRBV6-1 NA TRBD1 TGTGCCAGCAGCGCTCAGAACAGGGGGGTCCAGCCCCAGCATTTT CASSAQNRGVQPQHF
TRBJ1-2 TRBV3-1 NA NA TGTGCCAGCAGCCTCAGAACGGCCTTCTATGGCTACACCTTC CASSLRTAFYGYTF
TRBJ1-5 TRBV30 many TRBD1 TGTGCCTGGAGTGAATTAACCTGGGACAGACAATTCGTGCCCCAGCATTTT CAWSELTWDRQFVPQHF
TRBJ2-1 TRBV6-1 NA NA TGTGCCAGCAGTGGGGGGGGCAGGGGGAATGAGCAGTTCTTC CASSGGGRGNEQFF
TRBJ1-1 TRBV11-2 many TRBD1 TGTGCCAGCAGCTGGGGGGCGGGACAGGGCGAAGCTTTCTTT CASSWGAGQGEAFF
TRBJ2-5 TRBV10-2 NA NA TGCGCCAGCAGTGAGTCCACCCGGGGGCGAGAGACCCAGTACTTC CASSESTRGRETQYF
TRBJ2-2 TRBV19 few TRBD2 TGTGCCAGTACACGAGTGGCTAGCGGGAGGGCCGCCGGGGAGCTGTTTTTT CASTRVASGRAAGELFF
TRBJ2-3 TRBV19 NA TRBD1 TGTGCCAGTACCAGGGGGGATACGCAGTATTTT CASTRGDTQYF
TRBJ2-1 TRBV19 NA TRBD1 TGTGCCAGTAGTATTCTACAGGGGCCGAGCAATGAGCAGTTCTTC CASSILQGPSNEQFF
TRBJ2-4 TRBV19 many NA TGTGCCAGTAGTATAGTGTCCGGATTTGACATTCAGTACTTC CASSIVSGFDIQYF
TRBJ1-1 TRBV12-3/TRBV12-4 many NA TGTGCCAGCAGCCGCATAGTAACCACTGAAGCTTTCTTT CASSRIVTTEAFF
TRBJ1-4 TRBV9 NA NA TGTGCCAGCAGCGTAGGAAATTTCATCGAGGAAAAACTGTTTTTT CASSVGNFIEEKLFF
TRBJ2-5 TRBV15 many TRBD1 TGTGCCACCAGCAGGCCGGGACAGCGCGCCCAAGAGACCCAGTACTTC CATSRPGQRAQETQYF
TRBJ1-2 TRBV28 many TRBD1 TGTGCCAGCAGTTTTACAGGGGGCGACTATGGCTACACCTTC CASSFTGGDYGYTF
TRBJ2-1 TRBV4-3 many NA TGCGCCAGCAGCCAGGCCTATACCAGCTCCTACAATGAGCAGTTCTTC CASSQAYTSSYNEQFF
TRBJ1-2 TRBV30 many NA TGTGCCTGGAATGGAGGGATCGGTGGCTACACCTTC CAWNGGIGGYTF
TRBJ2-3 TRBV28 NA NA TGTGCCAGCAGTCCCCACCTTGACAAAGAGGGAGATACGCAGTATTTT CASSPHLDKEGDTQYF
TRBJ2-7 TRBV7-9 NA NA TGTGCCAGCAGCCCTCCCTCGCGCGAGCAGTACTTC CASSPPSREQYF
TRBJ2-2 TRBV2 few NA TGTGCCAGCGCAGGGCTGGGCACCGGGGAGCTGTTTTTT CASAGLGTGELFF
TRBJ2-7 TRBV10-1 many NA TGCGCCAGCAGTGAGCGGAGTGGGTTCCACGAGCAGTACTTC CASSERSGFHEQYF
TRBJ1-2 TRBV2 once NA TGTGCCAGCTCTGCAGAGAGTCCATCTAACTATGGCTACACCTTC CASSAESPSNYGYTF
TRBJ1-1 TRBV6-1 many NA TGTGCCAGCAGGGGGACGTTGAACACTGAAGCTTTCTTT CASRGTLNTEAFF
TRBJ1-5 TRBV6-1 few NA TGTGCCAGCAGTGAAATTTCGGGGGATCAGCCCCAGCATTTT CASSEISGDQPQHF
TRBJ2-7 TRBV20-1 many NA TGCAGTGCCCCCCAGCCGGGAGGGGGCGACGAGCAGTACTTC CSAPQPGGGDEQYF